What follows is one T cell receptor beta chain and its context. These data belong to a study of technical replicates of blood from a few donors. The V end was cut by 3 bases, the J end by 4 bases, with 9 bases between. The CDR3 is made up of 13 amino acids. Germline V gene data show CDR1 as KGHSH and CDR2 as LQKENI. Some clones are missing from TCRdb's copy, which holds only in-frame ones; the method was immunoSEQ multiplex PCR. Here the sample spans about 100,000 clones, almost 96% being singletons. The source is a human donor in good health. The gene calls are TRBV18 and TRBJ1-2; D unclear. Input material: T cells isolated from PBMCs. The CDR3 DNA is TGTGCCAGCTCACCCGATAACACCTATGGCTACACCTTC. Translated: CASSPDNTYGYTF.